The text below deals with one TCR beta chain. There are 17 residues in the CDR3. Clones were read by immunoSEQ multiplex PCR, and TCRdb kept only the in-frame ones, dropping some. Among under 100,000 clones listed, around four fifths were seen once. The data are from a study of blood T cell repertoires in COVID-19. Sequencing was performed on peripheral blood. V is TRBV21-1 and J is TRBJ2-5; TRBD2 is the table's D call, not checked against the DNA. TRBV21-1 is a known pseudogene. This sequence originates from an elderly man with active or convalescent COVID-19. CDR3 region: CASSKDPSGGREETQYF. The DNA for the CDR3 is TGTGCCAGCAGCAAAGATCCTAGCGGGGGGCGGGAAGAGACCCAGTACTTC.